The 10 T cell receptor beta chains reported below all come from one sample, sequenced in a study of blood T cell repertoires in COVID-19. Only in-frame clones appear in the TCRdb table, and some are missing; sequencing was by immunoSEQ multiplex PCR. The table has roughly 80,000 clones, approximately 91% seen once. Sequenced material: peripheral blood. The receptors shown here come from an elderly woman with acute or convalescent COVID-19.

This chain uses TRBV6-1 with TRBJ1-2; D call uncertain. Germline CDR1 reads MNHNS; CDR2 reads SASEGT. The CDR3 sequence is 11 residues long. V was clipped by 2 bases and J by 9 bases, with 7 bases between them. As DNA, the CDR3 is TGTGCCAGCAGTGAAAACAGTCGCTACACCTTC. This gives the protein CASSENSRYTF.

V and J are TRBV29-1 and TRBJ1-2, with 8 bases fitting TRBD1. In germline, CDR1 is SQVTM, CDR2 ANQGSEA. The CDR3 is 13 amino acids. Trimming took 3 bases from V and 7 from J; bases not matched to a gene: 7. This CDR3 reads CSVELAGGIGYTF. The CDR3 coding sequence is TGCAGCGTTGAGTTGGCAGGGGGCATTGGCTACACCTTC.

The chain carries TRBV12-3 or TRBV12-4 and TRBJ1-1; weak D call: TRBD1 (6 bases). The CDR3 length is 13 residues. Trimming took 3 bases from V and 4 from J, leaving 9 bases between them. The CDR3 DNA reads TGTGCCAGCAGTTTTGGGGGCCCCACTGAAGCTTTCTTT. It translates to CASSFGGPTEAFF.

The chain has TRBV6-6 and TRBJ2-7, with D perhaps TRBD1 (5 bases). Deletions cut 0 bases from V and 6 bases from J, with 15 bases between. CDR3 size: 15 residues. Per germline, CDR1 MNHNY and CDR2 SVGAGI (reference sequence). The CDR3 coding sequence is TGTGCCAGCAGTTACTCCCAGGGTGTTGGGTCCGAGCAGTACTTC. Encoded protein: CASSYSQGVGSEQYF.

This clone was seen a handful of times. Within the sample, other DNA sequences also encode this same CDR3. This chain uses TRBV7-8 with TRBJ1-5, with 8 bases identical to TRBD1. The J segment lost 3 bases and the V segment lost 6 bases, leaving 10 bases of the junction unmatched. The CDR3 has 16 residues. CDR1 and CDR2 (germline): SGHVS, FQNEAQ. CDR3 sequence (DNA): TGTGCCAGCAGTTCTCGTGACAGGGGAAACAATCAGCCCCAGCATTTT. This sequence encodes CASSSRDRGNNQPQHF.

For this clone: Other DNA variants within this sample encode the same CDR3. The chain has TRBV29-1 and TRBJ1-1; 7 bases map to TRBD1. Trimming at V came to 1 base and at J to 4 bases, leaving 3 bases not matched to a gene. The CDR3 runs to 13 residues. Per the germline V gene, CDR1 is SQVTM and CDR2 is ANQGSEA. In DNA, the CDR3 is TGCAGCGTTGAAGGACAGGGCGGCACTGAAGCTTTCTTT. Encoded protein: CSVEGQGGTEAFF.

The CDR3 spells CASSRAPGGTGELFF. CDR3 nucleotides: TGCGCCAGCAGCCGGGCGCCAGGGGGCACCGGGGAGCTGTTTTTT. V and J are TRBV5-1 and TRBJ2-2, with 7 nucleotides matching TRBD1. The V and J ends lost 4 bases and 4 bases, in that order; junction bases with no gene match: 7. Germline V gives CDR1 SGHRS, CDR2 YFSETQ. The CDR3 length is 15 residues. The full variable domain, with the rest looked up from reference TRBV5-1 and TRBJ2-2, is KAGVTQTPRYLIKTRGQQVTLSCSPISGHRSVSWYQQTPGQGLQFLFEYFSETQRNKGNFPGRFSGRQFSNSRSEMNVSTLELGDSALYLCASSRAPGGTGELFFGEGSRLTVL.

The chain carries TRBV25-1 and TRBJ2-1; no firm D call. The CDR3 consists of 13 residues. CDR1 and CDR2 (germline): MGHDK, SYGVNS. V lost 1 base and J lost 5, with 6 bases in between. As DNA, the CDR3 is TGTGCCAGCAGTGAATCTTTCGACAATGAGCAGTTCTTC. Amino acid sequence: CASSESFDNEQFF.

The V and J genes are TRBV29-1 and TRBJ2-3; D might be TRBD2 (5 bases). The CDR3 length is 13 residues. The germline V gene has CDR1 SQVTM and CDR2 ANQGSEA. V was pared by 3 bases and J by 6 bases, with 13 bases between. The CDR3 DNA reads as TGCAGCGTTGACTTGCTACGAGGGGATACGCAGTATTTT. Amino acid sequence: CSVDLLRGDTQYF.

CDR3 region: CASSWGQGNTEAFF. In nucleotides, the CDR3 is TGCGCCAGCAGCTGGGGACAGGGGAACACTGAAGCTTTCTTT. The chain employs TRBV5-1 and TRBJ1-1; 9 positions agree with TRBD1. V gave up 3 bases and J gave up 1 base; unmatched junction bases: 1. Germline V gene data show CDR1 as SGHRS and CDR2 as YFSETQ. This CDR3 contains 14 residues.